The 29 T cell receptor beta chains below were found in one sample sequenced in a study of tumor and adjacent non-tumor tissue in lung cancer (dated by TCRdb to 2016 to 2018). Bulk unsorted tissue served as the source for RNA extraction, and RNA quality was assessed using a NanoDrop ND-1000 and an Agilent 2100. For the normal lung samples, distant non-tumor tissue was collected more than 3 cm away from the tumor edge. Libraries came from multiplex PCR. For sequencing, an Illumina HiSeq 2500 was employed. TCRbeta libraries were constructed through three rounds of nested PCR with primers (Table S4) according to protocols adapted from ARM-PCR. Clones were called with MiXCR by TCRdb after fastp trimmed the public reads at Q25, and only in-frame beta chains were retained. Entries that share a CDR3 protein sequence are merged under the most common genes and DNA. This sample is represented by 90,000 to 100,000 distinct CDR3 sequences; 75% to 85% of them were singletons. The top ten constitute less than 40% of the sample.

Sequenced input: distant non-tumor lung tissue. The receptor set was obtained from a man between 60 and 75 years old with small cell lung cancer.

With regard to this clonotype: One end of the junction is discordant with germline, which a read error may explain. The V call is TRBV11-2, the J call TRBJ2-1; a weak D match, TRBD2 (6 bases). This CDR3 spans 14 amino acids. Germline CDR1 and CDR2: SGHAT and FQNNGV. The CDR3 region has the DNA TGTGCCAGCAGTTTAGGGAGGATGGTCAATGAGCGGTTCTTC. Protein: CASSLGRMVNERFF.

With regard to this clonotype: At one end, the junction sequence differs from germline, possibly due to a read error. In DNA, the CDR3 is TGTGCCAGCGGTTACATGTATAGCAATCAGCCCCAGCATTTT. Protein product: CASGYMYSNQPQHF. The V call is TRBV6-2 or TRBV6-3, the J call TRBJ1-5, with D unresolved. The CDR3 consists of 14 residues. Germline V gene sequence: CDR1 MNHEY, CDR2 SVGEGT.

The chain has TRBV29-1 and TRBJ1-1; 9 bases are a match to TRBD1. This CDR3 is 13 amino acids long. Germline V gene data show CDR1 as SQVTM and CDR2 as ANQGSEA. The CDR3 protein is CNLGTGRWTEAFF. In DNA form, the CDR3 reads TGCAACCTCGGGACAGGGAGATGGACTGAAGCTTTCTTT.

As to this clonotype: One end of the junction does not line up with germline, which may come from a read error. The chain joins TRBV6-2 or TRBV6-3 to TRBJ2-5; D gene unclear. The CDR3 has 14 residues. CDR1 MNHEY and CDR2 SVGEGT come from the germline V gene. The CDR3 reads CASSYTGDTETQDF. The DNA of the CDR3 is TGTGCCAGCAGTTACACCGGAGACACAGAGACCCAGGACTTC.

As for this clonotype: A read error may produce the germline difference seen at one junction end. The chain couples TRBV29-1 to TRBJ2-5; 12 nucleotides line up with TRBD1. Germline V CDR1 and CDR2: SQVTM, ANQGSEA. This CDR3 is built from 15 residues. The CDR3 nucleotides read TGCATCGTGAGGACCGGGACAGGGGGCGGTGAGACCCATTACTTC. Its protein is CIVRTGTGGGETHYF.

The chain joins TRBV11-1 to TRBJ2-1; 7 nucleotides agree with TRBD2. Germline loops: CDR1 SGHAT, CDR2 FQDESV (reference sequence). V trimming: 4 bases; J trimming: 7 bases; junction bases outside the gene matches: 19. The CDR3 totals 18 residues. CDR3 loop: CASSSELRTRGRGNEQFF. Here the CDR3 DNA reads TGTGCCAGCAGCTCAGAATTGAGGACTAGAGGGCGTGGTAATGAGCAGTTCTTC.

Of note for this clonotype: The junction does not match germline at one end; this may be a read error. The gene calls are TRBV6-6 and TRBJ1-6, with D unresolved. Germline values: CDR1 MNHNY, CDR2 SVGAGI (reference sequence). The CDR3 runs to 14 residues. The chain's CDR3 is CASSSGFGDSSLHF. As DNA, the CDR3 is TGTGCCAGCAGTTCGGGATTTGGGGATTCATCCCTCCACTTT.

Only one count was recorded for this clonotype. Since a much larger clone is just one base distant, this may be a read error. The chain couples TRBV20-1 to TRBJ2-2, with D possibly TRBD2 on 6 matching bases. Germline values: CDR1 DFQATT, CDR2 SNEGSKA (reference sequence). This CDR3 is built from 14 residues. CDR3: CSARDPAGTGGLFF. CDR3 DNA: TGCAGTGCTAGGGACCCCGCGGGCACCGGGGGGCTGTTTTTT.

This clonotype was detected only once. This clone may be a read error of a much larger clone one base away. The gene calls are TRBV20-1 and TRBJ2-7, with unresolved D. The CDR3 is made up of 9 amino acids. Germline CDR1 reads DFQATT; CDR2 reads SNEGSKA (reference sequence). Here the CDR3 reads CSASCLENV. The CDR3 bases are TGCAGTGCTTCCTGTCTAGAAAACGTC.

This clonotype was observed once. This CDR3 is missing its conserved last phenylalanine or tryptophan, likely due to a read error. The V gene is TRBV11-2, the J gene TRBJ2-1; D tentatively reads TRBD1 or TRBD2 (5 bases each). The CDR3 runs to 19 residues. The germline V gene encodes CDR1 SGHAT and CDR2 FQNNGV. The DNA of the CDR3 is TGTGCCAGCAGCCTAGAGGGGTTTGCGACATGGGGCTATATGGCTGAGCAGTTCATC. Encoded protein: CASSLEGFATWGYMAEQFI.

Many counts were recorded for this clonotype. CDR3 region: CAWRRAYGYTF. For the CDR3, the DNA is TGTGCCTGGAGAAGGGCCTATGGCTACACCTTC. V gene TRBV30 combines with J gene TRBJ1-2, with D unresolved. The CDR3 totals 11 residues. Germline V gene lookup returns CDR1 GTSNPN and CDR2 SVGIG (reference sequence). V was pared by 3 bases and J by 4 bases, with 6 bases between. The entire variable domain, with the rest obtained from reference TRBV30 and TRBJ1-2, is as follows: SQTIHQWPATLVQPVGSPLSLECTVEGTSNPNLYWYRQAAGRGLQLLFYSVGIGQISSEVPQNLSASRPQDRQFILSSKKLLLSDSGFYLCAWRRAYGYTFGSGTRLTVV.

V usage is TRBV6-1 and J usage is TRBJ2-3; D possibly corresponds to TRBD2 (6 bases). V lost 10 bases and J lost 15, with 41 bases in between. Germline V gene data show CDR1 as MNHNS and CDR2 as SASEGT. The CDR3 loop spans 18 amino acids. Written as DNA, the CDR3 is TGTGCCACCAGCTCCCTAGGGGCGGGACTCTTGGGCTCGGAACAGCACTATTTT. This sequence encodes CATSSLGAGLLGSEQHYF.

In the case of this clonotype: At one of its ends the junction is not consistent with the germline gene, which may arise from a read error. The DNA of the CDR3 is TGTGTCAGCAGCTTAGAATCAGGGTTGGTTGAGCAGTTCTTC. Translating gives CVSSLESGLVEQFF. This chain joins TRBV11-2 and TRBJ2-1, with D possibly matching TRBD1 (5 bases). Per the germline V gene, CDR1 is SGHAT and CDR2 is FQNNGV. This CDR3 is 14 amino acids long. Using reference TRBV11-2 and TRBJ2-1 for the parts outside the CDR3, the full variable domain is EAGVAQSPRYKIIEKRQSVAFWCNPISGHATLYWYQQILGQGPKLLIQFQNNGVVDDSQLPKDRFSAERLKGVDSTLKIQPAKLEDSAVYLCVSSLESGLVEQFFGPGTRLTVL.

About this clonotype: A much bigger clone sits one base away, suggesting this may be a read error. This chain connects TRBV4-1 to TRBJ2-7; D not certain. Germline CDR1 reads MGHRA; CDR2 reads YSYEKL. This CDR3 has 14 amino acids. The CDR3 loop reads CTSSRVQSSYEQYF. The DNA of the CDR3 is TGCACCAGCAGCCGAGTACAGTCCTCCTACGAGCAGTACTTC.

Points on this clonotype: Given a much more abundant clone one base away, this may be a read error. The rearrangement links TRBV28 to TRBJ1-1; D remains unclear. V was trimmed by 4 bases and J by 5 bases, leaving 17 bases between them. The CDR3 has 15 residues. Germline V gives CDR1 MDHEN, CDR2 SYDVKM. CDR3 sequence: CASSSPRGRKTEAFF. The CDR3 coding sequence is TGTGCCAGCAGTTCACCCCGCGGGAGGAAAACTGAAGCTTTCTTT.

This chain uses TRBV6-5 with TRBJ2-1; tentatively, D is TRBD2 (6 bases). V lost 8 bases and J 9 bases, leaving 17 bases between the germline ends. The germline V gene has CDR1 MNHEY and CDR2 SVGAGI. The CDR3 contains 13 residues. This chain's CDR3 is CASEQTRGGEQFF. The CDR3 DNA sequence: TGTGCCAGCGAGCAGACGCGGGGCGGTGAGCAGTTCTTC.

This clonotype was seen a handful of times. The CDR3 ends on some other residue instead of the conserved phenylalanine or tryptophan, so this is likely a read error. The chain uses TRBV4-1 and TRBJ2-7; D not certain. Germline CDR1 and CDR2: MGHRA and YSYEKL. V lost 3 bases, J lost 6 bases, and 9 bases lay in between. The CDR3 covers 12 residues. The CDR3: CASSQGYSEQYL. DNA of the CDR3: TGCGCCAGCAGCCAGGGGTATAGCGAGCAGTACTTA.

Note on this clonotype: No conserved phenylalanine or tryptophan ends this CDR3, so it is likely a read error. The chain recombines TRBV5-1 with TRBJ2-1; possible D gene TRBD1, 6 bases. CDR1 is SGHRS and CDR2 is YFSETQ in the germline V gene. The CDR3 is 15 amino acids. This chain's CDR3 is CASSLGAPEANEQFS. As DNA, the CDR3 is TGTGCCAGCAGCTTGGGGGCCCCGGAAGCTAATGAGCAGTTCTCC.

The chain uses TRBV5-1 and TRBJ2-5; 7 bases align to TRBD2. The CDR3 runs 16 residues. The V segment lost 6 bases and the J segment 5 bases; nucleotides outside the gene matches: 16. The germline gives CDR1 SGHRS, CDR2 YFSETQ. Here the CDR3 reads CASTKAETREGETQYF. The DNA of the CDR3 is TGCGCCAGCACCAAAGCCGAGACTAGGGAGGGGGAGACCCAGTACTTC. The full variable domain, completed using reference TRBV5-1 and TRBJ2-5, is KAGVTQTPRYLIKTRGQQVTLSCSPISGHRSVSWYQQTPGQGLQFLFEYFSETQRNKGNFPGRFSGRQFSNSRSEMNVSTLELGDSALYLCASTKAETREGETQYFGPGTRLLVL.

This clonotype was picked up one time. A much larger clone is a single base away; this may be a read error. V and J are TRBV20-1 and TRBJ2-2; no clear D gene. This CDR3 comprises 13 residues. CDR1 is DFQATT, CDR2 SNEGSKA, per germline (reference sequence). V dropped 0 bases and J dropped 3 bases, with 5 bases sitting between them. The CDR3 sequence: CSARDNHTGELFF. In DNA, the CDR3 is TGCAGTGCTAGAGATAACCACACCGGGGAGCTGTTTTTT.

As regards this clonotype: At one boundary the junction diverges from the germline segment, which might be a read error. This chain uses TRBV15 with TRBJ2-1, with 8 bases matching TRBD2. The CDR3 has 19 amino acids. CDR1 is LNHNV, CDR2 YYDKDF, per germline (reference sequence). CDR3 in amino acids: CAISREAGIAGTLPDEQFF. In DNA form, the CDR3 reads TGTGCCATCAGCAGAGAGGCGGGTATAGCGGGGACGCTACCCGATGAGCAGTTCTTC. The variable domain in full, with the rest retrieved from reference TRBV15 and TRBJ2-1, is DAMVIQNPRYQVTQFGKPVTLSCSQTLNHNVMYWYQQKSSQAPKLLFHYYDKDFNNEADTPDNFQSRRPNTSFCFLDIRSPGLGDTAMYLCAISREAGIAGTLPDEQFFGPGTRLTVL.

On this clonotype: At one end the junction does not follow the germline gene, possibly because of a read error. This chain connects TRBV29-1 to TRBJ2-3; 8 bases are a match to TRBD2. The germline gives CDR1 SQVTM, CDR2 ANQGSEA. This CDR3 region has 15 residues. The CDR3 loop is CCVVLTGGRTDTQYF. As DNA, the CDR3 is TGCTGCGTTGTTCTAACGGGAGGGCGAACAGATACGCAGTATTTT.

Regarding this clonotype: A read error may produce the germline difference seen at one junction end. The rearrangement links TRBV11-2 to TRBJ1-1; D gene ambiguous. The germline V gene encodes CDR1 SGHAT and CDR2 FQNNGV. CDR3 length equals 15 residues. Written as DNA, the CDR3 is TGTGCTAGCAACTTAGTAGCAGGAATGAACACTGAAGCTTTCTTT. Protein: CASNLVAGMNTEAFF.

About this clonotype: Because the CDR3 is missing its conserved closing phenylalanine or tryptophan, this is likely a read error. CDR3 coding DNA: TGTGCCAGCAGCTTAGCACTAGCGGGATTAGAGGACCAGTACTAC. As protein: CASSLALAGLEDQYY. The chain combines TRBV11-3 with TRBJ2-5, with 10 bases lining up with TRBD2. V dropped 1 base and J dropped 10; count of bases not matched to a gene: 9. The CDR3 totals 15 residues. Germline V gives CDR1 SGHNT, CDR2 YENEEA.

On this clonotype itself: The junction does not match germline at one end; this may be a read error. The genes are TRBV11-3 and TRBJ1-2; no firm D call. This CDR3 is 14 amino acids long. Germline CDR1 SGHNT, CDR2 YENEEA. Written as DNA, the CDR3 is TGTGCCAGCAGCTTAGGCGAGATTAACTACGGCTACACCTTT. As protein: CASSLGEINYGYTF. The whole variable domain, filled in from reference TRBV11-3 and TRBJ1-2, reads EAGVVQSPRYKIIEKKQPVAFWCNPISGHNTLYWYLQNLGQGPELLIRYENEEAVDDSQLPKDRFSAERLKGVDSTLKIQPAELGDSAVYLCASSLGEINYGYTFGSGTRLTVV.

This clonotype was recorded a few times. V gene TRBV18 combines with J gene TRBJ2-1, with D possibly matching TRBD2 (6 bases). V was cut by 6 bases and J by 0 bases, with 15 bases left in between. CDR3 length: 16 amino acids. Germline CDR1 and CDR2: KGHSH and LQKENI. The CDR3 loop is CASSLSPGSSYNEQFF. The CDR3 bases are TGTGCCAGCTCGCTCTCCCCCGGGAGCTCCTACAATGAGCAGTTCTTC. The full variable domain, with the rest looked up from reference TRBV18 and TRBJ2-1, is NAGVMQNPRHLVRRRGQEARLRCSPMKGHSHVYWYRQLPEEGLKFMVYLQKENIIDESGMPKERFSAEFPKEGPSILRIQQVVRGDSAAYFCASSLSPGSSYNEQFFGPGTRLTVL.

This clonotype was seen once. CDR3 residues: CSARGTNEIEQFF. Written as DNA, the CDR3 is TGCAGTGCTAGGGGGACTAACGAGATTGAACAGTTCTTC. J is TRBJ2-1 and V is TRBV20-1; TRBD2 aligns across 7 bases. Germline V gene data show CDR1 as DFQATT and CDR2 as SNEGSKA (reference sequence). The CDR3 totals 13 residues. V was pared by 3 bases and J by 13 bases, with 12 bases of the junction left unmatched.

About this clonotype itself: One end of the junction is discordant with germline, which a read error may explain. In DNA form, the CDR3 reads TGTGCCAGCAGTAGACAGAAGCATCAGTCCCAACATTTT. Amino acids: CASSRQKHQSQHF. The chain carries TRBV12-3 or TRBV12-4 and TRBJ1-5; D might be TRBD1 (5 bases). The CDR3 totals 13 residues.

About this clonotype: In this CDR3 the conserved last residue, phenylalanine or tryptophan, is missing, so a read error is likely. It is unclear where the CDR3 begins or ends on the DNA, so no DNA is shown, and the CDR3 is as TCRdb lists it. The chain links TRBV6-5 to TRBJ2-1; TRBD2 is taken as the D call from the table, unchecked against the DNA. The length of the CDR3 is 17 amino acids, counting both ends. Germline loops: CDR1 MNHEY, CDR2 SVGAGI. The CDR3 loop is CASSYSIWGLSDNEQLS.